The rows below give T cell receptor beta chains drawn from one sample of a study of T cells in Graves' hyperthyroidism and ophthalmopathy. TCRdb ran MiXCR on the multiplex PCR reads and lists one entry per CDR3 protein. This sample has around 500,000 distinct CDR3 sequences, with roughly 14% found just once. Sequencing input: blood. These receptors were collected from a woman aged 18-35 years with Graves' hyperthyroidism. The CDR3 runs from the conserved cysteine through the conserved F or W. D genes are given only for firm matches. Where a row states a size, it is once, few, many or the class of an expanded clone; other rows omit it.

DNA: TGTGCCAGCAGCCCGTCGCGATGGGATGCCGGGGAGCTGTTTTTT
CDR3: CASSPSRWDAGELFF
D: .
size: .
J: TRBJ2-2
V: TRBV5-6

DNA: TGCGCCAGCAGCCAAGACCTCCTTTCGGACAGCCCGAAGAGGGATGGCTACACCTTC
CDR3: CASSQDLLSDSPKRDGYTF
D: .
size: few
J: TRBJ1-2
V: TRBV4-1

DNA: TGTGCCAGCAGCTTAGCTGCTGGGGTTGAGACCCAGTACTTC
CDR3: CASSLAAGVETQYF
D: .
size: .
J: TRBJ2-5
V: TRBV7-9

DNA: TGCGCCAGTGATATGGGACAGGGGCAAGAGACCCAGTACTTC
CDR3: CASDMGQGQETQYF
D: TRBD1
size: few
J: TRBJ2-5
V: TRBV5-1

DNA: TGTGCTAGTGGTTTGGACCGAAACAGGGTCTTGCAGTTCTTC
CDR3: CASGLDRNRVLQFF
D: .
size: many
J: TRBJ2-1
V: TRBV12-5

DNA: TGTGCCAGCAGCCCGTCCGGGACTAGCGGGGCTAATGAGCAGTTCTTC
CDR3: CASSPSGTSGANEQFF
D: TRBD2
size: many
J: TRBJ2-1
V: TRBV7-3

DNA: TGTGCCAGCAGCTTATATGCGGGCCCAGATACGCAGTATTTT
CDR3: CASSLYAGPDTQYF
D: .
size: many
J: TRBJ2-3
V: TRBV11-2

DNA: TGCGCCAGCAGCCCCTCTCGTGGGCAGATTTATAATTCACCCCTCCACTTT
CDR3: CASSPSRGQIYNSPLHF
D: .
size: many
J: TRBJ1-6
V: TRBV5-1

DNA: TGTGCCAGCAGCTTGTTAGGGACAACTGGAAACACCATATATTTT
CDR3: CASSLLGTTGNTIYF
D: .
size: many
J: TRBJ1-3
V: TRBV5-6

DNA: TGTGCCAGCAGCACAGTAGCGGAAGCCTACGAGCAGTACTTC
CDR3: CASSTVAEAYEQYF
D: .
size: many
J: TRBJ2-7
V: TRBV7-9

DNA: TGTGCCAGCAGCCACCTACAGATTGAAGCTTTCTTT
CDR3: CASSHLQIEAFF
D: .
size: many
J: TRBJ1-1
V: TRBV14

DNA: TGTGCCAGCAGGATCTTAAGGGGGGACTATGGCTACACCTTC
CDR3: CASRILRGDYGYTF
D: .
size: many
J: TRBJ1-2
V: TRBV12-3/TRBV12-4

DNA: TGTGCCAGCAGCCAAGGAAGGCGGGAGGGCTACGAGCAGTACTTC
CDR3: CASSQGRREGYEQYF
D: TRBD2
size: many
J: TRBJ2-7
V: TRBV14

DNA: TGTGCCAGCAGCGTAGGGTGGACCTTATACAATGAGCAGTTCTTC
CDR3: CASSVGWTLYNEQFF
D: .
size: few
J: TRBJ2-1
V: TRBV9